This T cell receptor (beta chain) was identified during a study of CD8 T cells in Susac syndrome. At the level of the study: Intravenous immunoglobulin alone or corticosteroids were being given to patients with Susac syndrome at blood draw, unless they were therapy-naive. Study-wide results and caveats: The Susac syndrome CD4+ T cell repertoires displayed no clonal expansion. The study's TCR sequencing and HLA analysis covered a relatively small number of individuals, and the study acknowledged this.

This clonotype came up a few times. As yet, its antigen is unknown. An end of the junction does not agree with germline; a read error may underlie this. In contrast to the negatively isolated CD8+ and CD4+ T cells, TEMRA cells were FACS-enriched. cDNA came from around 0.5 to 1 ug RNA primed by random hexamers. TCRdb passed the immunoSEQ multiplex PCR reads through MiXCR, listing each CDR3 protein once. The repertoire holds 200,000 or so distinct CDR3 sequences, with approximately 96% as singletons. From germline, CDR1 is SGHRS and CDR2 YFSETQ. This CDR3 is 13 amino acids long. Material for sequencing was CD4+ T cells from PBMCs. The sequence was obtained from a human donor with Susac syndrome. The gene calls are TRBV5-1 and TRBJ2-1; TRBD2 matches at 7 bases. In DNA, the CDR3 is TGTGCCAGCAGTCTAGGACTAGACAATGAGCAGTTCTTC. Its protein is CASSLGLDNEQFF. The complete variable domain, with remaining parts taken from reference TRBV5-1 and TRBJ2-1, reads KAGVTQTPRYLIKTRGQQVTLSCSPISGHRSVSWYQQTPGQGLQFLFEYFSETQRNKGNFPGRFSGRQFSNSRSEMNVSTLELGDSALYLCASSLGLDNEQFFGPGTRLTVL.